The 31 T cell receptor beta chains below come from one sample, sequenced in a study of cytomegalovirus exposure and HLA in healthy donors. Clones were sequenced by immunoSEQ multiplex PCR, and TCRdb holds only the in-frame ones, with some missing. The sample has roughly 59,000 clones, about 91% seen once; the top ten hold over 4%. Sequencing was performed on PBMCs. Receptor source: a man aged 18-30 years in good health and CMV-seropositive.

The chain is built from TRBV7-3 and TRBJ2-5, with a weak D call TRBD2 (6 bases). There are 13 residues in the CDR3. The V end lost 5 bases, the J end lost 2 bases, and 9 bases lay between the germline ends. The germline V gene has CDR1 SGHTA and CDR2 FQGTGA. The CDR3: CASSRSGQETQYF. CDR3 nucleotide sequence: TGTGCCAGCAGCCGTAGCGGACAAGAGACCCAGTACTTC.

The V and J genes are TRBV5-6 and TRBJ1-1, with 9 bases that match TRBD1. CDR1 SGHDT and CDR2 YYEEEE come from the germline V gene. The CDR3 consists of 14 residues. V trimming: 4 bases; J trimming: 3 bases; junction bases outside the gene matches: 4. The CDR3 region is CASSLTGGDTEAFF. In DNA form, the CDR3 reads TGTGCCAGCAGCCTAACAGGGGGCGACACTGAAGCTTTCTTT.

The rearrangement links TRBV7-8 to TRBJ1-2; TRBD1 aligns across 9 bases. V shed 2 bases, J shed 2 bases, and the junction held 9 bases outside the gene matches. From germline, CDR1 is SGHVS and CDR2 FQNEAQ. This CDR3 region has 17 residues. This chain's CDR3 is CASSLFSGQGENYGYTF. Here the CDR3 DNA reads TGTGCCAGCAGCTTATTCTCGGGACAGGGAGAGAACTATGGCTACACCTTC.

The rearrangement joins TRBV6-1 to TRBJ2-4; 7 bases agree with TRBD1. The CDR3 has 15 amino acids. V was pared by 5 bases and J by 3 bases, with 7 bases of the junction left unmatched. The germline V gene encodes CDR1 MNHNS and CDR2 SASEGT. CDR3 DNA: TGTGCCAGCAGTCAACAGGGGTTCGGCAAAAACATTCAGTACTTC. This gives the protein CASSQQGFGKNIQYF.

Details on this clone: Germline is not matched at one junction end, which may reflect a read error. The chain carries TRBV7-7 and TRBJ2-5, with D unclear. This CDR3 comprises 15 residues. In germline, CDR1 is SSHAT, CDR2 FNYEAQ (reference sequence). This CDR3 is CASSLGSASQETQYF. CDR3 sequence (DNA): TGTGCTAGCAGCTTAGGTTCAGCGTCCCAAGAGACCCAGTACTTC.

The chain has TRBV19 and TRBJ2-1, with TRBD2 identical over 9 bases. V gave up 5 bases and J gave up 1 base; unmatched junction bases: 6. CDR3 length: 16 amino acids. In germline, CDR1 is LNHDA, CDR2 SQIVND (reference sequence). In DNA, the CDR3 is TGTGCCAGTAGTTTCGGACTAGCGACGTCCTACAATGAGCAGTTCTTC. The encoded protein is CASSFGLATSYNEQFF.

V is TRBV30 and J is TRBJ1-2, with 7 bases aligning to TRBD1. The CDR3 covers 15 residues. Germline V gene lookup returns CDR1 GTSNPN and CDR2 SVGIG (reference sequence). V lost 0 bases, J lost 7 bases, and 11 bases stayed unmatched. CDR3 sequence (DNA): TGTGCCTGGAGTGTTCCCCCAGGGGGGCGGGGTGGCTACACCTTC. Its protein product is CAWSVPPGGRGGYTF.

V usage is TRBV9 and J usage is TRBJ1-3, with TRBD1 matching over 7 bases. Trimming took 0 bases from V and 0 from J; bases not matched to a gene: 6. CDR1 and CDR2 from the germline V gene are SGDLS and YYNGEE. The CDR3 totals 17 residues. The CDR3 spells CASSVGTGHSSGNTIYF. CDR3 nucleotides: TGTGCCAGCAGCGTAGGGACAGGACACAGCTCTGGAAACACCATATATTTT.

The CDR3 nucleotides are TGTGCCAGCAGACCACTAGCGGGAGGACCAGATACGCAGTATTTT. Protein sequence: CASRPLAGGPDTQYF. V and J are TRBV7-6 and TRBJ2-3; the match to TRBD2 covers 12 bases. This CDR3 has 15 residues. The V gene's germline CDR1 is SGHVS and CDR2 FNYEAQ. V lost 6 bases to trimming and J lost 4 bases; unmatched junction nucleotides: 5.

The chain uses TRBV14 and TRBJ1-1; tentatively, D is TRBD1 (6 bases). This CDR3 is built from 14 residues. The germline gives CDR1 SGHDN, CDR2 FVKESK. V lost 8 bases, J lost 6 bases, and 19 bases lay in between. CDR3 loop: CASLNTGLGAEAFF. CDR3 in DNA: TGTGCCAGCTTAAATACAGGGCTCGGGGCTGAAGCTTTCTTT. Drawing the rest from reference TRBV14 and TRBJ1-1, the complete variable domain is EAGVTQFPSHSVIEKGQTVTLRCDPISGHDNLYWYRRVMGKEIKFLLHFVKESKQDESGMPNNRFLAERTGGTYSTLKVQPAELEDSGVYFCASLNTGLGAEAFFGQGTRLTVV.

The rearrangement uses TRBV27 and TRBJ2-7, with 10 bases aligning to TRBD1. Per germline, CDR1 MNHEY and CDR2 SMNVEV (reference sequence). The CDR3 runs to 14 residues. Germline trimming cut 8 bases from V and 3 bases from J; bases unmatched to any gene: 7. The CDR3 DNA sequence: TGTGCCAGCCAACGCCGGGACAGGGGCTACGAGCAGTACTTC. Encoded protein: CASQRRDRGYEQYF.

CDR3 DNA sequence: TGTGCCAGCAGCTTCTTAACTAGGGGGACAGATACGCAGTATTTT. It codes for CASSFLTRGTDTQYF. The chain combines TRBV7-2 with TRBJ2-3, with TRBD1 as a possible D gene (6 bases). The CDR3 sequence is 15 residues long. The germline V and J ends were trimmed by 3 bases and 3 bases, with 13 bases remaining between them. In germline, CDR1 is SGHTA, CDR2 FQGNSA.

The V gene is TRBV21-1, the J gene TRBJ1-1; TRBD1, as called in the table, went unchecked against the DNA. TRBV21-1 is described as a pseudogene. This CDR3 region has 12 residues. The CDR3 DNA follows: TGTGCCAGCAGCAAAAGGGGGACGTGGGCTTTCTTT. Protein: CASSKRGTWAFF.

This clone was counted once. The chain links TRBV5-4 to TRBJ1-2; 9 nucleotides match TRBD1. Germline-derived CDR1 and CDR2 are SGHNT and YYREEE (reference sequence). V lost 9 bases and J lost 5; bases outside the gene matches: 8. The CDR3 totals 13 residues. Here the CDR3 reads CATLRDRVYGYTF. The CDR3 DNA reads TGTGCCACTCTCCGGGACAGGGTATATGGCTACACCTTC.

This sequence joins TRBV30 and TRBJ2-4, with D perhaps matching TRBD2 (5 bases). CDR1 is GTSNPN and CDR2 is SVGIG in the germline V gene (reference sequence). The CDR3 totals 15 residues. V was clipped by 3 bases and J by 0 bases, with 12 bases between them. The CDR3 DNA reads as TGTGCCTGGAGACCAGCGGCCCTAGCCAAAAACATTCAGTACTTC. Its translation: CAWRPAALAKNIQYF.

The rearrangement joins TRBV9 to TRBJ1-2; 9 nucleotides align to TRBD1. CDR1 and CDR2 (germline): SGDLS, YYNGEE. The length of the CDR3 is 15 residues. The trim removed 3 bases at V and 8 bases at J, leaving 11 bases unmatched. The CDR3 loop is CASSGGTGTVEGYTF. CDR3 sequence (DNA): TGTGCCAGCAGCGGCGGGACAGGGACAGTGGAGGGCTACACCTTC.

This chain joins TRBV5-4 and TRBJ2-1; the match to TRBD2 covers 14 bases. The CDR3 has 18 amino acids. CDR1 is SGHNT, CDR2 YYREEE, per germline (reference sequence). Losses at the gene ends were 5 bases for V and 7 bases for J; bases not matched to a gene: 14. Here the CDR3 DNA reads TGTGCCAGCAGGAGAGAGACTAGCGGGAGGGGATTGAAGAATGAGCAGTTCTTC. This translates into CASRRETSGRGLKNEQFF.

V usage is TRBV5-1 and J usage is TRBJ2-1, with D possibly matching TRBD2 (7 bases). The CDR3 spans 16 residues. V lost 1 base to trimming and J lost 9 bases, with 20 bases between them. The V gene's germline CDR1 is SGHRS and CDR2 YFSETQ. This CDR3 is CASSLQGRAGSLEQFF. CDR3 DNA: TGCGCCAGCAGCTTGCAGGGGAGGGCCGGGTCCCTTGAGCAGTTCTTC.

The chain combines TRBV28 with TRBJ2-7; weak D call: TRBD2 (6 bases). This CDR3 comprises 15 residues. V was clipped by 2 bases and J by 3 bases, with 14 bases between them. The germline V gene encodes CDR1 MDHEN and CDR2 SYDVKM. CDR3 bases: TGTGCCAGCAGTTTACAGAGCGGGTGGATCTACGAGCAGTACTTC. As protein: CASSLQSGWIYEQYF.

The CDR3, as DNA: TGTGCCAGCAGTGAATCCGCCAGCGGCTTCACAGATACGCAGTATTTT. It yields the protein CASSESASGFTDTQYF. The V call is TRBV6-4, the J call TRBJ2-3; perhaps TRBD2 as D (5 bases). V was trimmed by 3 bases and J by 2 bases, leaving 15 bases between them. The germline CDR1 and CDR2 sequences are MRHNA and SNTAGT. The CDR3 covers 16 residues.

The chain links TRBV27 to TRBJ1-3, with TRBD1 as a possible D gene (5 bases). The CDR3 consists of 15 residues. V was shortened by 6 bases and J by 2 bases, with 14 bases between the two germline ends. Germline V CDR1 and CDR2: MNHEY, SMNVEV (reference sequence). CDR3 coding DNA: TGTGCCAGCAGACTTACCGGGACTGCTGGAAACACCATATATTTT. This sequence encodes CASRLTGTAGNTIYF.

This chain uses TRBV19 with TRBJ1-5; no reliable D call. The CDR3 consists of 13 residues. The germline CDR1 and CDR2 sequences are LNHDA and SQIVND (reference sequence). The CDR3 DNA reads TGTGGAAGCGGAGGGCGTAGAGGTCAGCCCCAGCATTTT. Translating gives CGSGGRRGQPQHF.

The chain couples TRBV14 to TRBJ1-1; no reliable D call. There are 15 residues in the CDR3. Germline CDR1 and CDR2: SGHDN and FVKESK. Trimming shortened V by 4 bases and J by 6 bases, and 18 bases separated the two germline ends. Written as DNA, the CDR3 is TGTGCCAGCAGCCGTTCGGGGAGCAAGGAGTCTGAAGCTTTCTTT. Translation: CASSRSGSKESEAFF.

For the CDR3, the DNA is TGTGCCAGCAGTTTAGCCCGGGACAGGGACTACGAGCAGTACTTC. Protein sequence: CASSLARDRDYEQYF. This chain uses TRBV28 with TRBJ2-7, with TRBD1 identical over 9 bases. The CDR3 length is 15 residues. J was trimmed by 3 bases and V by 2 bases; bases with no gene match: 5. In germline, CDR1 is MDHEN, CDR2 SYDVKM.

The chain employs TRBV4-1 and TRBJ2-1; 8 positions agree with TRBD2. Germline assignment: CDR1 MGHRA and CDR2 YSYEKL. The V and J ends lost 1 base and 0 bases, in that order; junction bases with no gene match: 8. CDR3 length equals 18 residues. CDR3 amino acids: CASSQVFPSGGSYNEQFF. DNA for the CDR3: TGCGCCAGCAGCCAAGTTTTCCCCAGCGGGGGCTCCTACAATGAGCAGTTCTTC.

V is TRBV5-1 and J is TRBJ2-2, with D tentatively TRBD2 (5 bases). Trimming left V 2 bases short and J 4 bases short, with 12 bases between. CDR1 is SGHRS and CDR2 is YFSETQ in the germline V gene. This CDR3 is 15 amino acids long. CDR3 DNA: TGCGCCAGCAGCTTTTCTAGCCTTGGCACCGGGGAGCTGTTTTTT. Encoded protein: CASSFSSLGTGELFF.

The rearrangement joins TRBV6-4 to TRBJ1-2; no clear D. The CDR3 has 14 residues. Trimming stripped 3 bases from V and 4 bases from J, with 12 bases between. Germline V gives CDR1 MRHNA, CDR2 SNTAGT. This CDR3 is CASSEEEGSYGYTF. The CDR3, as DNA: TGTGCCAGCAGTGAAGAGGAGGGAAGCTATGGCTACACCTTC.

The V call is TRBV4-1, the J call TRBJ2-2; 8 bases match TRBD1. CDR1 and CDR2 (germline): MGHRA, YSYEKL. This CDR3 contains 15 residues. Trimming took 1 base from V and 4 from J; bases not matched to a gene: 2. In DNA form, the CDR3 reads TGCGCCAGCAGCCAAGGGACAGGGTCCACCGGGGAGCTGTTTTTT. It codes for CASSQGTGSTGELFF.

The J gene is TRBJ1-1, the V gene TRBV6-6; a weak D match, TRBD1 (5 bases). Trimming removed 6 bases from V and 5 bases from J, with 10 bases in between. This CDR3 contains 12 residues. Per the germline V gene, CDR1 is MNHNY and CDR2 is SVGAGI (reference sequence). The CDR3 sequence is CASRLQATEAFF. The CDR3 DNA reads as TGTGCCAGCAGGTTACAGGCTACTGAAGCTTTCTTT.

The rearrangement uses TRBV6-1 and TRBJ2-7; D might be TRBD1 (6 bases). Trimming shortened V by 5 bases and J by 0 bases, and 11 bases separated the two germline ends. CDR3 length: 14 residues. Germline assignment: CDR1 MNHNS and CDR2 SASEGT. The CDR3 bases are TGTGCCAGCAGTATAGACAGGAGCTCCTACGAGCAGTACTTC. It encodes CASSIDRSSYEQYF.

This rearrangement joins TRBV6-5 to TRBJ2-1; TRBD2 aligns across 12 bases. Germline values: CDR1 MNHEY, CDR2 SVGAGI. The CDR3 consists of 15 residues. V lost 0 bases and J lost 7; bases outside the gene matches: 1. CDR3 nucleotides: TGTGCCAGCAGTTACTCGACTAGCGGGAGTAATGAGCAGTTCTTC. Its protein is CASSYSTSGSNEQFF.